This TCR beta chain was documented in a study of blood T cell repertoires in COVID-19. For the study at large: Italy, Spain and the United States were the sources of the convalescent and acute COVID-19 samples. From T cells, B-cell-depleted T cells, or PBMCs came the material, which was cDNA or gDNA.

Original analysis: Reference gene primer amplification yielded estimated nucleated cell counts. Sequencing used immunoSEQ multiplex PCR; TCRdb keeps in-frame clones, though not all of them. The V and J calls and the clone size are those of that table, but D and trimming were determined from the DNA. The sample yields fewer than 55,000 clones, 65% to 85% seen once. Trimming left V 2 bases short and J 3 bases short, with 13 bases between. Looked up from germline, CDR1 is MGHRA and CDR2 is YSYEKL. CDR3 length: 15 residues. The rearrangement uses TRBV4-1 and TRBJ1-1; D is perhaps TRBD1 (6 bases). Specimen: peripheral blood. The receptor was derived from a man in his forties or fifties with acute or convalescent COVID-19. The DNA for the CDR3 is TGCGCCAGCAGCCAAAGGGGGTTGAGGGACACTGAAGCTTTCTTT. This gives the protein CASSQRGLRDTEAFF.